This TCR beta chain appears in the sequencing data of a study of spatial heterogeneity in lung cancer. Study-wide results and caveats: Expanded alpha and beta TCR counts within tumors tracked tumor mutation counts.

Regarding time point: sample taken at primary tumor resection. In this sample, this clonotype turned up many times. The target antigen is unknown. MiXCR was run by TCRdb on the 5' RACE reads, yielding one entry per CDR3 protein. This table holds around 100,000 distinct CDR3 sequences, 4% to 4.5% found once. The CDR3 covers 16 residues. V was pared by 2 bases and J by 3 bases, with 9 bases of the junction left unmatched. Per germline, CDR1 MGHRA and CDR2 YSYEKL. This specimen was lung tumor tissue, taken at surgery. The gene calls are TRBV4-1 and TRBJ2-7; TRBD2 aligns across 8 bases. The TCR was taken from a male donor with early-stage non-small cell lung cancer. The CDR3 DNA reads as TGCGCCAGCAGCCAAATACTTAGCGGGGACTACTACGAGCAGTACTTC. Translation: CASSQILSGDYYEQYF.